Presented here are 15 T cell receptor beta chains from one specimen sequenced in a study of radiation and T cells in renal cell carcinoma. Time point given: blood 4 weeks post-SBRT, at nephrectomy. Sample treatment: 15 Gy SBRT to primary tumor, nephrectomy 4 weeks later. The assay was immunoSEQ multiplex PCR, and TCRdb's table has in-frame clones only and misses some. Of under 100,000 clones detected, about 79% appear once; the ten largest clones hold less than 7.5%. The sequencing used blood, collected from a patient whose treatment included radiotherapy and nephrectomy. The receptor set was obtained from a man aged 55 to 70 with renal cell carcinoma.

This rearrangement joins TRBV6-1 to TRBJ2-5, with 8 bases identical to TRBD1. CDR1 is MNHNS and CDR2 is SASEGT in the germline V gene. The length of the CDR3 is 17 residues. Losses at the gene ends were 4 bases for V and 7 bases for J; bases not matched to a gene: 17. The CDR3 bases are TGTGCCAGCAGTGGACAGGGGACGGGGTTCGTCAAGGTGACCCAGTACTTC. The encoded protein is CASSGQGTGFVKVTQYF.

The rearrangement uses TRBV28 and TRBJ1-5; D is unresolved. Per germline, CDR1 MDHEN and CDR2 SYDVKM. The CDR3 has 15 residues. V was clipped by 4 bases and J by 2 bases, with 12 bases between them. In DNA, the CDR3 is TGTGCCAGCAGTTCACCTCCGTCGCGCAATCAGCCCCAGCATTTT. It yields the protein CASSSPPSRNQPQHF.

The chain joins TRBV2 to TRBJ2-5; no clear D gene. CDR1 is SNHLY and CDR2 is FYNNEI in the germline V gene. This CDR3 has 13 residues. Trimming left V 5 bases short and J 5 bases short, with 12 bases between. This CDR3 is CASSRGPGETQYF. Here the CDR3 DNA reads TGTGCCAGCAGTAGAGGACCCGGCGAGACCCAGTACTTC. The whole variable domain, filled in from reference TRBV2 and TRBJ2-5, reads EPEVTQTPSHQVTQMGQEVILRCVPISNHLYFYWYRQILGQKVEFLVSFYNNEISEKSEIFDDQFSVERPDGSNFTLKIRSTKLEDSAMYFCASSRGPGETQYFGPGTRLLVL.

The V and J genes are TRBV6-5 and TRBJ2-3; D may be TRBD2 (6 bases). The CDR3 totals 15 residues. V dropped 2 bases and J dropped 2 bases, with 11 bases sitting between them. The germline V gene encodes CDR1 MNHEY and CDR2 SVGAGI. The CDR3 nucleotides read TGTGCCAGCAGTTACGCGGGGATCCCCACAGATACGCAGTATTTT. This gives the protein CASSYAGIPTDTQYF.

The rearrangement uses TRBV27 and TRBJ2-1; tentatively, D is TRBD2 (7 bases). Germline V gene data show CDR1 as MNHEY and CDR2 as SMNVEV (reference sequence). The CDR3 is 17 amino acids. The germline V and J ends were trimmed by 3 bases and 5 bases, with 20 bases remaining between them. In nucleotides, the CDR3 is TGTGCCAGCAGTTTCAGGGGAGGGGACAATTGGGACAATGAGCAGTTCTTC. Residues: CASSFRGGDNWDNEQFF.

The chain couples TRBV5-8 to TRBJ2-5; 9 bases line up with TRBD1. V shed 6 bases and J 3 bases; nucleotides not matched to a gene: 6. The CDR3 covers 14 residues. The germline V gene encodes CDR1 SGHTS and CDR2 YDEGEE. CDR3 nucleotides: TGTGCCAGCATCATGACAGGGGGAGAAGAGACCCAGTACTTC. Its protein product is CASIMTGGEETQYF. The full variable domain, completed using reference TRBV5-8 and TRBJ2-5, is EAGVTQSPTHLIKTRGQQATLRCSPISGHTSVYWYQQALGLGLQFLLWYDEGEERNRGNFPPRFSGRQFPNYSSELNVNALELEDSALYLCASIMTGGEETQYFGPGTRLLVL.

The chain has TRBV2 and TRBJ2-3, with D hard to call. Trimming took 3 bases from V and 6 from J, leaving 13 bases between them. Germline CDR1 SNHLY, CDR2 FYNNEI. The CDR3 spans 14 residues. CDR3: CASSEGPISDTQYF. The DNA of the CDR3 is TGTGCCAGCAGTGAGGGTCCGATATCGGATACGCAGTATTTT.

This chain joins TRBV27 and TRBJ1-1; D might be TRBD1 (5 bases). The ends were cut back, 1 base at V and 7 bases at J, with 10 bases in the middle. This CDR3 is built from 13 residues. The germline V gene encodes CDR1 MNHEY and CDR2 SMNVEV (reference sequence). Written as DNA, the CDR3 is TGTGCCAGCAGTTTATACCAGGGTCTTGAAGCTTTCTTT. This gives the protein CASSLYQGLEAFF.

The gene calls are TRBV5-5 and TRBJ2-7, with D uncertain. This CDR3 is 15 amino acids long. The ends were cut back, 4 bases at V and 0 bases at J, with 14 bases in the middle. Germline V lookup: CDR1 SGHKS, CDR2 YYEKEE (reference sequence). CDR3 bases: TGTGCCAGCAGCGAAGAAGGACGGCACTCCTACGAGCAGTACTTC. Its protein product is CASSEEGRHSYEQYF.

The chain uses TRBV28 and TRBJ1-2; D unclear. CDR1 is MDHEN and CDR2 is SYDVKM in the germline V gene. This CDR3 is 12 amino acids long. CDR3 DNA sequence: TGTGGGTCTGCCCCGCCTAACTATGGCTACACCTTC. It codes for CGSAPPNYGYTF.

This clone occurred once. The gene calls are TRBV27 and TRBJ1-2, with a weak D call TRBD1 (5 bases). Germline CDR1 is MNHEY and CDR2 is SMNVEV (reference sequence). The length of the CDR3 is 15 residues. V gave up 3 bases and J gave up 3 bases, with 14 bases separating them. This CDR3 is CASSFGGRSYYGYTF. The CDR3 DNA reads TGTGCCAGCAGTTTTGGGGGAAGGTCCTACTATGGCTACACCTTC.

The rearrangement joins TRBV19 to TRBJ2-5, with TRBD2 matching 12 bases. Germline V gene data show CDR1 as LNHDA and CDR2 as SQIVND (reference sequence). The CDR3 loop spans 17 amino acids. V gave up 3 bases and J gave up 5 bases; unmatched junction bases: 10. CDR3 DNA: TGTGCCAGTAGTATCTTCCCTAGCGGGAGGGGTGGGGAGACCCAGTACTTC. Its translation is CASSIFPSGRGGETQYF.

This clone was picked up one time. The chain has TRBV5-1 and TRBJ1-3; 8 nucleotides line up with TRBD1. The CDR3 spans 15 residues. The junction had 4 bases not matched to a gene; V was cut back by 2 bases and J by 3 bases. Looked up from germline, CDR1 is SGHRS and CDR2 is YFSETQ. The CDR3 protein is CASSFDRGSGNTIYF. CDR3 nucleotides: TGCGCCAGCAGCTTTGACAGGGGAAGTGGAAACACCATATATTTT.

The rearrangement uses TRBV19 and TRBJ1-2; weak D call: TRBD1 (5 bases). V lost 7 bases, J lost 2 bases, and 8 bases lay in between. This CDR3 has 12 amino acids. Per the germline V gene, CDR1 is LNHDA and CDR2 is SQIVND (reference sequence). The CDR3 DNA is TGTGCCAGTACGACAGAGAACTATGGCTACACCTTC. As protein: CASTTENYGYTF.

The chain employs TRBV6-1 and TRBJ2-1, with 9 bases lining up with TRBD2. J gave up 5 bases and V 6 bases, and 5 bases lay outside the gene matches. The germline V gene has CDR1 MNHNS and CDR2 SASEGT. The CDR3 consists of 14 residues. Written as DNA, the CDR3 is TGTGCCAGCAGAACTAGCGGGTCTAACAATGAGCAGTTCTTC. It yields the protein CASRTSGSNNEQFF.